This TCR beta chain appears in the sequencing data of a study of blood T cell repertoires in COVID-19. Overall study: Italy, Spain and the United States were the sources of the convalescent and acute COVID-19 samples. The analysed material was cDNA or gDNA that came from T cells, B-cell-depleted T cells, or PBMCs.

Libraries were prepared by immunoSEQ multiplex PCR; TCRdb keeps only in-frame clonotypes and omits some of them. The sample contains tens of thousands of clones, almost 80% of which appear only once. Sequenced sample: peripheral blood. The receptor was isolated from an elderly man with acute or convalescent COVID-19.

CDR3 amino acids: CASSLELAGGYNEQFF. In DNA form, the CDR3 reads TGCGCCAGCAGCTTGGAACTAGCGGGAGGCTACAATGAGCAGTTCTTC. This sequence joins TRBV5-1 and TRBJ2-1; the match to TRBD2 covers 12 bases. CDR3 size: 16 residues. Germline loops: CDR1 SGHRS, CDR2 YFSETQ. Germline trimming cut 0 bases from V and 3 bases from J; bases unmatched to any gene: 1.